This T cell receptor beta chain is drawn from a study of stem cell transplantation in POMP-related autoinflammatory disease (TCRdb year 2021). Regarding the research as a whole: According to the study's hypothesis, the TRB repertoire gets skewed because defective thymoproteasomes impair MHC class I-dependent CD8+ T-cell differentiation and positive selection. Before transplant, patients showed CD4+ naive T-cell skewing, low CD8+ T-cell proportions, and reduced T-cell cytokine secretion. High-throughput TRB sequencing assessed how POMP deficiency affects T-cell receptor beta repertoire diversity and CDR3 characteristics.

Beyond this particular receptor, the publication reports: Across all analyzed T-cell subsets, PRAID patients showed a trend toward higher clonality and lower TRB diversity. PRAID patients showed a restricted number of unique TRB V-J gene pairings. Statistical significance for the trend toward lower diversity and increased clonality in PRAID patients was reached only for regulatory T cells.

V lost 1 base and J lost 2 bases, and the count of bases not matched to a germline gene is 2. The CDR3, cysteine through phenylalanine, is 15 amino acids long. Left in the record is the CDR3 DNA by itself, 45 bases read in frame from the first base. In the germline V gene, CDR1 corresponds to KGHSH and CDR2 to LQKENI. Read against the paper, the sample's time point label means: before hematopoietic stem cell transplant. PRAID was marked by prominent immunodeficiency together with autoinflammation. Before TRB sequencing, T-cell subsets (conventional T cells, CD8+ T cells, regulatory T cells, T follicular helper cells) were sorted. The library came from the immunoSEQ multiplex PCR assay. The paper's processing steps were these. Shannon entropy, which accounts for clonal size distribution, was used to quantify repertoire diversity. The Gini-Simpson index (Simpson_1-D) was used to measure inequality of clonotype distribution. TCRdb took over this immuneACCESS table, retaining in-frame rearrangements with V and J assigned. Such tables are incomplete; in checked studies, under half of the missing clones stem from an unresolved V gene, and the remainder is unexplained. The DNA gave D and trimming, while V, J and clone size come from that table. The sample table holds more than 25,000 clones, of which almost 90% were seen once. Clones ranked in the top ten supply 0.72% of the sample.

Worth noting for this clone: Its recognized antigen is unknown. No clone much larger than this one lies a single base away; base qualities are absent.

The sequence joins TRBV18 to TRBJ1-2, and 9 junction bases match TRBD1. The sequence came from a human donor with POMP-related autoinflammation and immune dysregulation (PRAID). The sequenced sample was CD4+ T cells from PBMCs, obtained before stem cell transplantation. The CDR3 in this case is CASSPRTGANYGYTF. The nucleotides are TGTGCCAGCTCACCACGGACAGGGGCGAACTATGGCTACACCTTC.